The source of this T cell receptor (beta chain) is a study of blood T cell repertoires in COVID-19. The overall study: Material from acute and convalescent COVID-19 was sourced from the United States, Italy and Spain. The cDNA or gDNA used as material had been derived from T cells, B-cell-depleted T cells, or PBMCs.

In the source study's methods: From reference gene primer amplification, estimates of nucleated cell counts were derived. Method: immunoSEQ multiplex PCR; TCRdb's copy keeps in-frame clones and lacks some. The D gene and trimming were derived from the DNA, and the V and J assignments and clone size from that table. The data hold 110,000 or so clones, with roughly 80% observed a single time. V lost 2 bases and J lost 1; bases outside the gene matches: 8. Germline values: CDR1 MNHEY, CDR2 SVGEGT. The length of the CDR3 is 18 residues. The source material was peripheral blood. This chain links TRBV6-2 or TRBV6-3 with TRBJ1-1, with TRBD1 matching over 12 bases. The sequence was collected from a man aged 45-65 years with acute or convalescent COVID-19. The CDR3 loop is CASSYNPGTGGWNTEAFF. The CDR3 DNA reads as TGTGCCAGCAGTTACAACCCCGGGACAGGGGGCTGGAACACTGAAGCTTTCTTT.